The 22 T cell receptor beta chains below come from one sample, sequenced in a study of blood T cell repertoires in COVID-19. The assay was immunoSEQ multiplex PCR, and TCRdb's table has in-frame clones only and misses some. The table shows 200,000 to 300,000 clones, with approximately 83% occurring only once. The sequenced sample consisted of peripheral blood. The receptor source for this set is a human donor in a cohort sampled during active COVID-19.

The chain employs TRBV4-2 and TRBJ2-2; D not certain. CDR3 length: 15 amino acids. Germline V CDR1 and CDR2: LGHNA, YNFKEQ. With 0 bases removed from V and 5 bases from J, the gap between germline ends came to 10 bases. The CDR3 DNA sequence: TGTGCCAGCAGCCAAGATTTACAGCTAACCGGGGAGCTGTTTTTT. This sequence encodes CASSQDLQLTGELFF.

The CDR3 sequence: CASSFSRGDQPQHF. For the CDR3, the DNA is TGTGCCAGCAGCTTCAGCCGGGGGGATCAGCCCCAGCATTTT. The chain employs TRBV6-6 and TRBJ1-5; perhaps TRBD1 as D (5 bases). The CDR3 extends over 14 amino acids. Germline CDR1 and CDR2: MNHNY and SVGAGI (reference sequence). The ends were cut back, 6 bases at V and 5 bases at J, with 14 bases in the middle.

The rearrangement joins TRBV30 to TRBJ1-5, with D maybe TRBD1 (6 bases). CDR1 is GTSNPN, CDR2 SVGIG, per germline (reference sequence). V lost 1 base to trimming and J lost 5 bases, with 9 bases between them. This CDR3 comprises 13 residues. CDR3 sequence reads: CAWSADRYQPQHF. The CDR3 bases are TGTGCCTGGAGTGCAGACAGGTATCAGCCCCAGCATTTT. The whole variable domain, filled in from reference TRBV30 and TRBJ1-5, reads SQTIHQWPATLVQPVGSPLSLECTVEGTSNPNLYWYRQAAGRGLQLLFYSVGIGQISSEVPQNLSASRPQDRQFILSSKKLLLSDSGFYLCAWSADRYQPQHFGDGTRLSIL.

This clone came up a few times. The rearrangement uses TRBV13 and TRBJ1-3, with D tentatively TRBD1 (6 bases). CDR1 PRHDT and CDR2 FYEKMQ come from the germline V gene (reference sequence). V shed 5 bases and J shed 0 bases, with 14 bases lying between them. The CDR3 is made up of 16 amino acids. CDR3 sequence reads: CASSPGHPDSGNTIYF. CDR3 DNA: TGTGCCAGCAGCCCGGGACACCCGGACTCTGGAAACACCATATATTTT.

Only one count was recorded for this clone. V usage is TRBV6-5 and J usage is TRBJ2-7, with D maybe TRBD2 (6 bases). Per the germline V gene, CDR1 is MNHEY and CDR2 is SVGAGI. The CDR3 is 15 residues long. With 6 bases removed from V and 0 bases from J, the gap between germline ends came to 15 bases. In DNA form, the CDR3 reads TGTGCCAGCAGCCGCGAGCGGGCGGCCTCCTACGAGCAGTACTTC. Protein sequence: CASSRERAASYEQYF.

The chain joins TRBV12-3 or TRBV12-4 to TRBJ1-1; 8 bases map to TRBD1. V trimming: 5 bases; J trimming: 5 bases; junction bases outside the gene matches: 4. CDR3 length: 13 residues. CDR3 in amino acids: CASSPGGWTEAFF. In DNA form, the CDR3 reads TGTGCCAGCAGTCCAGGGGGCTGGACTGAAGCTTTCTTT.

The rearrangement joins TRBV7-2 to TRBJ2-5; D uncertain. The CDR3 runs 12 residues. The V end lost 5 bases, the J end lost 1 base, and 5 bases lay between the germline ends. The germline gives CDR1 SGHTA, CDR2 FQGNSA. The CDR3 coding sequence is TGTGCCAGCAGCGTATCCCAAGAGACCCAGTACTTC. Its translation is CASSVSQETQYF.

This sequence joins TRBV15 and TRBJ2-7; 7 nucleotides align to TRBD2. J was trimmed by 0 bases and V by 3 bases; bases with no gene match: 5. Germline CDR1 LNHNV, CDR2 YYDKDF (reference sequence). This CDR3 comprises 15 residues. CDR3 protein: CATSRGGVSSYEQYF. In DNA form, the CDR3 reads TGTGCCACCAGCAGGGGAGGGGTGAGCTCCTACGAGCAGTACTTC.

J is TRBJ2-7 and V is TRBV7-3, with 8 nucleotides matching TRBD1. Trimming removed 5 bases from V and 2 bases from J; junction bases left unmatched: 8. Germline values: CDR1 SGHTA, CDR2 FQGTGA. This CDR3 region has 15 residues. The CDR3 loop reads CASSPRTGSAYEQYF. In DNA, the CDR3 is TGTGCCAGCAGCCCAAGGACAGGGAGTGCCTACGAGCAGTACTTC.

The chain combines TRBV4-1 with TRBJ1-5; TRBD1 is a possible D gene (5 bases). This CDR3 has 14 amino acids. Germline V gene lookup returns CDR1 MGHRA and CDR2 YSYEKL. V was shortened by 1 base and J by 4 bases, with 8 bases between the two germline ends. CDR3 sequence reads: CASSQARANQPQHF. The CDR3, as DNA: TGCGCCAGCAGCCAAGCCAGGGCGAATCAGCCCCAGCATTTT.

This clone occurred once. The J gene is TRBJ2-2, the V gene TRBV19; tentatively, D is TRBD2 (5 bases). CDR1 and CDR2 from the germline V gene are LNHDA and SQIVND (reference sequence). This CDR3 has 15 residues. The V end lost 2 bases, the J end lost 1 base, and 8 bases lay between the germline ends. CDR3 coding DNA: TGTGCCAGTAGTATAAAGGCGGGGAACACCGGGGAGCTGTTTTTT. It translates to CASSIKAGNTGELFF.

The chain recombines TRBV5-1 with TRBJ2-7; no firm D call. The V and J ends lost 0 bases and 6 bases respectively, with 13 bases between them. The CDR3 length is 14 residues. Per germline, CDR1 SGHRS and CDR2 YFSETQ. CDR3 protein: CASSLAPGSSEQYF. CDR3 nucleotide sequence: TGCGCCAGCAGCTTGGCCCCAGGTAGTTCCGAGCAGTACTTC.

The CDR3 DNA reads TGTGCCAGCAGTGCCCCGGGACTAGCGGGGCGCGCAGATACGCAGTATTTT. The encoded protein is CASSAPGLAGRADTQYF. The genes are TRBV27 and TRBJ2-3; 13 bases are a match to TRBD2. CDR3 length: 17 amino acids. The V segment lost 5 bases and the J segment 4 bases; nucleotides outside the gene matches: 9. Germline V lookup: CDR1 MNHEY, CDR2 SMNVEV (reference sequence).

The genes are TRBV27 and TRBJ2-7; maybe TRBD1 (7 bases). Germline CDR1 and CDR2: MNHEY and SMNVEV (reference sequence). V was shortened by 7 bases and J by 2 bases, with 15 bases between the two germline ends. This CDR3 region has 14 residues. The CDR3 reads CASKRGTAAYEQYF. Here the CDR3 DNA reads TGTGCCAGCAAACGGGGGACAGCCGCCTACGAGCAGTACTTC.

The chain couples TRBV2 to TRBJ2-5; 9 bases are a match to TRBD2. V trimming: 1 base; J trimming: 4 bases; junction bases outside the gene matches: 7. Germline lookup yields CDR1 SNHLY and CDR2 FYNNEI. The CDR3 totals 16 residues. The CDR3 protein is CASSEGVAGVAETQYF. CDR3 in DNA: TGTGCCAGCAGTGAAGGAGTAGCGGGAGTTGCAGAGACCCAGTACTTC.

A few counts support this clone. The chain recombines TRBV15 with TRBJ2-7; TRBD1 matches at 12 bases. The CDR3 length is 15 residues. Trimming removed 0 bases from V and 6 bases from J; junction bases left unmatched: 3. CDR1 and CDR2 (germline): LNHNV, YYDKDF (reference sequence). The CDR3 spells CATSRDGTGGFEQYF. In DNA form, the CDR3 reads TGTGCCACCAGCAGAGACGGGACAGGGGGCTTCGAGCAGTACTTC.

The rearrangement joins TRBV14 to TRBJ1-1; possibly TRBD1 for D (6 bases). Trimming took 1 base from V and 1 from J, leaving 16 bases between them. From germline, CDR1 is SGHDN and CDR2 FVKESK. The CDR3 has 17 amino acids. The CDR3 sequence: CASSQVFIGQRNTEAFF. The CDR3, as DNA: TGTGCCAGCAGCCAAGTATTTATAGGACAGAGGAACACTGAAGCTTTCTTT. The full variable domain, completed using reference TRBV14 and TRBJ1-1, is EAGVTQFPSHSVIEKGQTVTLRCDPISGHDNLYWYRRVMGKEIKFLLHFVKESKQDESGMPNNRFLAERTGGTYSTLKVQPAELEDSGVYFCASSQVFIGQRNTEAFFGQGTRLTVV.

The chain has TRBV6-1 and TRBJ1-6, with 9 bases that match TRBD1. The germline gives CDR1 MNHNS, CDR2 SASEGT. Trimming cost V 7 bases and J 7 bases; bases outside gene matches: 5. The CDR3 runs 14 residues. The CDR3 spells CASKAGTGNSPLHF. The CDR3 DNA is TGTGCCAGCAAAGCCGGGACAGGGAATTCACCCCTCCACTTT.

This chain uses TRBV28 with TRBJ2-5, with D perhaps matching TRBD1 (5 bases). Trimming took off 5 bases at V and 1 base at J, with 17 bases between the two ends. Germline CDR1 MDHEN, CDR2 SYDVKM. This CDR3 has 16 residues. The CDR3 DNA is TGTGCCAGCAGTGGGTCTTTGGGGCAGACCCAAGAGACCCAGTACTTC. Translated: CASSGSLGQTQETQYF.

Here the CDR3 DNA reads TGTGCCGCCCGTAGCGGGAGAATCTCCTACGAGCAGTACTTC. Amino acids: CAARSGRISYEQYF. The genes are TRBV6-5 and TRBJ2-7; TRBD2 agrees at 9 bases. The germline V gene has CDR1 MNHEY and CDR2 SVGAGI. The CDR3 contains 14 residues. J gave up 0 bases and V 11 bases, and 8 bases lay outside the gene matches.

CDR3: CASRGLAGGPESTDTQYF. CDR3 bases: TGTGCCAGCAGGGGACTAGCGGGAGGGCCGGAAAGCACAGATACGCAGTATTTT. The chain recombines TRBV28 with TRBJ2-3; TRBD2 aligns across 16 bases. The CDR3 is made up of 18 amino acids. In germline, CDR1 is MDHEN, CDR2 SYDVKM. The V and J ends lost 6 bases and 0 bases, in that order; junction bases with no gene match: 6.

The chain's CDR3 is CASSPNPGQKNTGELFF. Here the CDR3 DNA reads TGCGCCAGCAGCCCAAACCCGGGACAGAAGAACACCGGGGAGCTGTTTTTT. The rearrangement joins TRBV5-1 to TRBJ2-2, with 7 bases that match TRBD1. V shed 4 bases and J 1 base; nucleotides not matched to a gene: 10. There are 17 residues in the CDR3. Per the germline V gene, CDR1 is SGHRS and CDR2 is YFSETQ.